This is a list of T cell receptor beta chains from one sample in a study of graft-versus-host responses after intestinal transplantation. TCRdb's copy holds only in-frame clones and misses some; the assay was immunoSEQ multiplex PCR. The sample has 60,000 to 75,000 clones; roughly 90% are singletons. These TCRs are of unknown antigen specificity. The material sequenced was unstimulated CD8+ T cells sorted from spleen or lymph node cells, taken before intestinal transplant. The receptors shown here come from a human donor who received an intestinal transplant. The CDR3 runs from the conserved cysteine through the conserved F or W. The D gene is left open where the match is weak. Clone size is not always given. Where it is, it says once, few, many or a class for expanded clones.

J gene: TRBJ2-2
V gene: TRBV2
D gene: NA
clone size: NA
CDR3 DNA: TGTGCCAGCAGCCGAAAGGGGTGGGAGGCCGGGGAGCTGTTTTTT
CDR3 protein: CASSRKGWEAGELFF

J gene: TRBJ2-7
V gene: TRBV7-9
D gene: NA
clone size: NA
CDR3 DNA: TGTGCCAGCAGCCCCTCGAGTGGAGACCCCCCTGGCGAGCAGTACTTC
CDR3 protein: CASSPSSGDPPGEQYF

J gene: TRBJ2-5
V gene: TRBV27
D gene: NA
clone size: NA
CDR3 DNA: TGTGCCAGCAGTTCACTAGGGGGGGGGACCCAGTACTTC
CDR3 protein: CASSSLGGGTQYF

J gene: TRBJ1-2
V gene: TRBV6-1
D gene: NA
clone size: NA
CDR3 DNA: TGTGCCGTCCGGGAACCCTATGGCTACACCTTC
CDR3 protein: CAVREPYGYTF

J gene: TRBJ2-7
V gene: TRBV11-2
D gene: NA
clone size: NA
CDR3 DNA: TGTGCCAGCAGCTTGACAGTCTCCTACGAGCAGTACTTC
CDR3 protein: CASSLTVSYEQYF

J gene: TRBJ2-7
V gene: TRBV6-5
D gene: TRBD2
clone size: NA
CDR3 DNA: TGTGCCAGCAGCTGGACTAGCGGGAACGGTGAGCAGTACTTC
CDR3 protein: CASSWTSGNGEQYF

J gene: TRBJ2-1
V gene: TRBV11-1
D gene: TRBD2
clone size: NA
CDR3 DNA: TGTGCCAGCAACCCGGGCGGGAGAACGGGCGGAAGGTCCTACAATGAGCAGTTCTTC
CDR3 protein: CASNPGGRTGGRSYNEQFF

J gene: TRBJ1-5
V gene: TRBV6-5
D gene: NA
clone size: NA
CDR3 DNA: TGTGCCAGCTCCTTGTCCCCCCATCAGCCCCAGCATTTT
CDR3 protein: CASSLSPHQPQHF

J gene: TRBJ2-3
V gene: TRBV7-9
D gene: NA
clone size: NA
CDR3 DNA: TGTGCCAGCAGCTACGGAGATACGCAGTATTTT
CDR3 protein: CASSYGDTQYF

J gene: TRBJ2-7
V gene: TRBV4-1
D gene: NA
clone size: NA
CDR3 DNA: TGCGCCAGCAGCCAAGAAACCGGGATCCAATACGAGCAGTACTTC
CDR3 protein: CASSQETGIQYEQYF

J gene: TRBJ2-5
V gene: TRBV7-7
D gene: NA
clone size: NA
CDR3 DNA: TGTGCTAGCAGCCAAGTGTCGTGGGGGCTTTGGTCGACCCAGTACTTC
CDR3 protein: CASSQVSWGLWSTQYF

J gene: TRBJ2-7
V gene: TRBV15
D gene: NA
clone size: NA
CDR3 DNA: TGTGCCACCAGCAGAGATCTCGGGTCATCCTACGAGCAGTACTTC
CDR3 protein: CATSRDLGSSYEQYF

J gene: TRBJ2-2
V gene: TRBV2
D gene: TRBD2
clone size: NA
CDR3 DNA: TGTGCCAGCAGTGGAGACAAGACTAGCCCCGACACCGGGGAGCTGTTTTTT
CDR3 protein: CASSGDKTSPDTGELFF

J gene: TRBJ2-3
V gene: TRBV7-8
D gene: TRBD1
clone size: NA
CDR3 DNA: TGTGCCAGCAGCGTTCCCCGGGACAGGGGTGAAGATACGCAGTATTTT
CDR3 protein: CASSVPRDRGEDTQYF

J gene: TRBJ2-7
V gene: TRBV5-4
D gene: NA
clone size: NA
CDR3 DNA: TGTGCCAGCAGCGAGAAGGGGACTCAGTTCTCCGAGCAGTACTTC
CDR3 protein: CASSEKGTQFSEQYF

J gene: TRBJ1-4
V gene: TRBV5-6
D gene: NA
clone size: NA
CDR3 DNA: TGTGCCAGCAGCTTTGGCCTTTCGCAGGTCTCATTTGAAAAACTGTTTTTT
CDR3 protein: CASSFGLSQVSFEKLFF

J gene: TRBJ2-2
V gene: TRBV2
D gene: NA
clone size: NA
CDR3 DNA: TGTGCCAGCAGTGATGGTATGGGGGGCACCGGGGAGCTGTTTTTT
CDR3 protein: CASSDGMGGTGELFF

J gene: TRBJ2-7
V gene: TRBV28
D gene: TRBD2
clone size: NA
CDR3 DNA: TGTGCCAGCAGTTTATCCCGGAGTAGCGGGATGTACGAGCAGTACTTC
CDR3 protein: CASSLSRSSGMYEQYF

J gene: TRBJ2-3
V gene: TRBV13
D gene: NA
clone size: once
CDR3 DNA: TGTGCCAGCAGCTTTCAGGGGTCACCAGGAGGTCCAGATACGCAGTATTTT
CDR3 protein: CASSFQGSPGGPDTQYF

J gene: TRBJ2-1
V gene: TRBV5-6
D gene: TRBD2
clone size: NA
CDR3 DNA: TGTGCCAGCAGCCTCACTAGCGGGGATTACAATGAGCAGTTCTTC
CDR3 protein: CASSLTSGDYNEQFF

J gene: TRBJ2-7
V gene: TRBV6-1
D gene: TRBD2
clone size: NA
CDR3 DNA: TGTGCCAGCAGTGGTGGGACCTACCGGGACTATAACTCCTACGAGCAGTACTTC
CDR3 protein: CASSGGTYRDYNSYEQYF

J gene: TRBJ2-1
V gene: TRBV27
D gene: TRBD1
clone size: NA
CDR3 DNA: TGTGCCAGCAATAGACAGGGCCACAATGAGCAGTTCTTC
CDR3 protein: CASNRQGHNEQFF

J gene: TRBJ2-1
V gene: TRBV7-8
D gene: TRBD2
clone size: NA
CDR3 DNA: TGTGCCAGCAGCTTCTCCGGGACTAGGAGTCACAATGAGCAGTTCTTC
CDR3 protein: CASSFSGTRSHNEQFF

J gene: TRBJ1-4
V gene: TRBV27
D gene: TRBD1
clone size: NA
CDR3 DNA: TGTGCCAGCAGTCGGGGGACAGTGCCTTCTAATGAAAAACTGTTTTTT
CDR3 protein: CASSRGTVPSNEKLFF

J gene: TRBJ1-2
V gene: TRBV11-2
D gene: NA
clone size: NA
CDR3 DNA: TGTGCCAGCAGCTTTACAGGGAACGGCTACACCTTC
CDR3 protein: CASSFTGNGYTF

J gene: TRBJ1-5
V gene: TRBV27
D gene: NA
clone size: NA
CDR3 DNA: TGTGCCAGCAGTTTGGCAGGGTTGAATCAGCCCCAGCATTTT
CDR3 protein: CASSLAGLNQPQHF

J gene: TRBJ2-4
V gene: TRBV7-2
D gene: NA
clone size: NA
CDR3 DNA: TGTGCCAGCAGCTTACGCGGCGGGGGCGGCCTAGCCAAAAACATTCAGTACTTC
CDR3 protein: CASSLRGGGGLAKNIQYF

J gene: TRBJ2-5
V gene: TRBV4-2
D gene: TRBD2
clone size: NA
CDR3 DNA: TGTGCCAGCAGCCAAGTTTTTCTAGCGGGGGGCCTCCAAGAGACCCAGTACTTC
CDR3 protein: CASSQVFLAGGLQETQYF

J gene: TRBJ1-6
V gene: TRBV4-1
D gene: NA
clone size: once
CDR3 DNA: TGCGCCAGCAGCCAGGACACGGGGGTCCTCTCCTATAATTCACCCCTCCACTTT
CDR3 protein: CASSQDTGVLSYNSPLHF

J gene: TRBJ2-7
V gene: TRBV28
D gene: NA
clone size: NA
CDR3 DNA: TGTGCCAGCAGCCTGGCGCAGGGATTCGACGAGCAGTACTTC
CDR3 protein: CASSLAQGFDEQYF

J gene: TRBJ1-2
V gene: TRBV27
D gene: NA
clone size: NA
CDR3 DNA: TGTGCCAGCAGTTTCGGGGGAGGGTACTATGGCTACACCTTC
CDR3 protein: CASSFGGGYYGYTF

J gene: TRBJ2-5
V gene: TRBV5-1
D gene: TRBD1
clone size: NA
CDR3 DNA: TGCGCCAGCAGCGTAGACCCGGGACAGAAAGAGACCCAGTACTTC
CDR3 protein: CASSVDPGQKETQYF

J gene: TRBJ1-2
V gene: TRBV4-1
D gene: NA
clone size: NA
CDR3 DNA: TGCGCCAGCAGCCGATTGGACAGCCGGAGCTATGGCTACACCTTC
CDR3 protein: CASSRLDSRSYGYTF

J gene: TRBJ1-2
V gene: TRBV18
D gene: NA
clone size: NA
CDR3 DNA: TGTGCCAGCTCACCTAGTGAGGTCGTCTATGGCTACACCTTC
CDR3 protein: CASSPSEVVYGYTF

J gene: TRBJ2-7
V gene: TRBV21-1
D gene: NA
clone size: few
CDR3 DNA: TGTGCCAGCAGCAAGGGACTAGCAATCTACGAGCAGTACTTC
CDR3 protein: CASSKGLAIYEQYF

J gene: TRBJ2-2
V gene: TRBV7-3
D gene: NA
clone size: NA
CDR3 DNA: TGTGCCAGCAGCCTTCAGTACACCGGGGAGCTGTTTTTT
CDR3 protein: CASSLQYTGELFF

J gene: TRBJ2-1
V gene: TRBV27
D gene: NA
clone size: NA
CDR3 DNA: TGTGCCAGCAGTTTACTGGCGGCCTACAATGAGCAGTTCTTC
CDR3 protein: CASSLLAAYNEQFF

J gene: TRBJ2-7
V gene: TRBV28
D gene: TRBD2
clone size: NA
CDR3 DNA: TGTGCCAGCAGTTGGGGACTAGCGGGCCCCCACGAGCAGTACTTC
CDR3 protein: CASSWGLAGPHEQYF

J gene: TRBJ1-4
V gene: TRBV10-3
D gene: NA
clone size: NA
CDR3 DNA: TGTGCCATCAGTGAGCCCGATGGAGGACTGTTTTTT
CDR3 protein: CAISEPDGGLFF

J gene: TRBJ2-1
V gene: TRBV29-1
D gene: NA
clone size: NA
CDR3 DNA: TGCAGCGTTGGGAGTAGGCGCGGGCGCCCCAATGAGCAGTTCTTC
CDR3 protein: CSVGSRRGRPNEQFF

J gene: TRBJ1-1
V gene: TRBV4-1
D gene: NA
clone size: NA
CDR3 DNA: TGCGCCAGCAGCCAAGCCAAAGGACAGACGAACACTGAAGCTTTCTTT
CDR3 protein: CASSQAKGQTNTEAFF

J gene: TRBJ2-7
V gene: TRBV27
D gene: TRBD2
clone size: NA
CDR3 DNA: TGTGCCAGCAGCCATAGCGGGAGGGCGGGCGAGCAGTACTTC
CDR3 protein: CASSHSGRAGEQYF

J gene: TRBJ2-1
V gene: TRBV2
D gene: TRBD2
clone size: NA
CDR3 DNA: TGTGCCAGCAGCAGACTAGCGGTAACCGACAATGAGCAGTTCTTC
CDR3 protein: CASSRLAVTDNEQFF

J gene: TRBJ2-2
V gene: TRBV29-1
D gene: TRBD1
clone size: NA
CDR3 DNA: TGCAGCGACGACAGGGAAGTCGAACACCGGGGAGCTGTTTTT
CDR3 protein: CSDDREVEHRGAVF

J gene: TRBJ2-1
V gene: TRBV6-1
D gene: TRBD1
clone size: NA
CDR3 DNA: TGTGCCAGCAGTGTCGACAGGGGGCTCTATGAGCAGTTCTTC
CDR3 protein: CASSVDRGLYEQFF

J gene: TRBJ2-1
V gene: TRBV4-1
D gene: TRBD1
clone size: NA
CDR3 DNA: TGCGCCAGCAGCTTCGCGACAGGGGTCTTGAATGAGCAGTTCTTC
CDR3 protein: CASSFATGVLNEQFF

J gene: TRBJ2-1
V gene: TRBV28
D gene: NA
clone size: NA
CDR3 DNA: TGTGCCAGCACCCTACTGCGGGGCTCCTACAATGAGCAGTTCTTC
CDR3 protein: CASTLLRGSYNEQFF

J gene: TRBJ2-7
V gene: TRBV27
D gene: NA
clone size: NA
CDR3 DNA: TGTGCCAGCAGTTCCGGGGGAGTTACCTACGAGCAGTACTTC
CDR3 protein: CASSSGGVTYEQYF

J gene: TRBJ2-1
V gene: TRBV28
D gene: TRBD1
clone size: NA
CDR3 DNA: TGTGCCAGCAGTGAGCAGGACAGGGTCTTTGAGGTGGTCAATGAGCAGTTCTTC
CDR3 protein: CASSEQDRVFEVVNEQFF

J gene: TRBJ2-2
V gene: TRBV27
D gene: NA
clone size: NA
CDR3 DNA: TGTGCCAGCAGTTTTTCCCCCTCGTCGGGGATGTCCGGGGAGCTGTTTTTT
CDR3 protein: CASSFSPSSGMSGELFF

J gene: TRBJ2-7
V gene: TRBV27
D gene: NA
clone size: NA
CDR3 DNA: TGTGCCAGCAGTTTGAGGGGGGGGGTACTATACGAGCAGTACTTC
CDR3 protein: CASSLRGGVLYEQYF

J gene: TRBJ2-7
V gene: TRBV5-5
D gene: NA
clone size: NA
CDR3 DNA: TGTGCCAGCAGCTGGAGAGGGTTGTCCTACGAGCAGTACTTC
CDR3 protein: CASSWRGLSYEQYF

J gene: TRBJ2-7
V gene: TRBV13
D gene: NA
clone size: once
CDR3 DNA: TGTGCCAGCAGCTTATTCAGGGCGAGATACGAGCAGTACTTC
CDR3 protein: CASSLFRARYEQYF

J gene: TRBJ2-2
V gene: TRBV28
D gene: TRBD2
clone size: NA
CDR3 DNA: TGTGCCAGCAGTTTGCGGCGGGAGTTCGACACCGGGGAGCTGTTTTTT
CDR3 protein: CASSLRREFDTGELFF

J gene: TRBJ1-1
V gene: TRBV27
D gene: NA
clone size: NA
CDR3 DNA: TGTGCCAGCAGTTTCCCGGGAAGTGAAGCTTTCTTT
CDR3 protein: CASSFPGSEAFF

J gene: TRBJ1-2
V gene: TRBV19
D gene: TRBD1
clone size: NA
CDR3 DNA: TGTGCCAGTAGTATAGCACAGGGGGCCAACTATGGCTACACCTTC
CDR3 protein: CASSIAQGANYGYTF

J gene: TRBJ2-5
V gene: TRBV7-8
D gene: TRBD2
clone size: NA
CDR3 DNA: TGTGCCAGCAGTTATATAGCGGGGGGGCGGGAGACCCAGTACTTC
CDR3 protein: CASSYIAGGRETQYF